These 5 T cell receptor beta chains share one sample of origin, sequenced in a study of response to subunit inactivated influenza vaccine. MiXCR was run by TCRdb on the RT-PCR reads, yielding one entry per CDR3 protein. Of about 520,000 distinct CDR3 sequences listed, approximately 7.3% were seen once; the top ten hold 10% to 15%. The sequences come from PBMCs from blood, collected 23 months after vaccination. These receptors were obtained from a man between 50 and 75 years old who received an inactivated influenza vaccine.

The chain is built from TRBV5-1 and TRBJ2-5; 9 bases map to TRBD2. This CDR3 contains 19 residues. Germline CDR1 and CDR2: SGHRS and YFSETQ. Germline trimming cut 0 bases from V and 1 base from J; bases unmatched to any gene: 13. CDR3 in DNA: TGCGCCAGCAGCTTGGTCGGTCTAGCGGGGTACGGACCCCAAGAGACCCAGTACTTC. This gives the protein CASSLVGLAGYGPQETQYF.

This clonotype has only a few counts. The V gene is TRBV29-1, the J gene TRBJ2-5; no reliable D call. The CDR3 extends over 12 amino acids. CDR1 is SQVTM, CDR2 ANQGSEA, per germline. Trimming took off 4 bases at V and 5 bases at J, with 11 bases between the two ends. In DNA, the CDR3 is TGCAGCGTTGGAGCAGTACGGGAGACCCAGTACTTC. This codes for CSVGAVRETQYF.

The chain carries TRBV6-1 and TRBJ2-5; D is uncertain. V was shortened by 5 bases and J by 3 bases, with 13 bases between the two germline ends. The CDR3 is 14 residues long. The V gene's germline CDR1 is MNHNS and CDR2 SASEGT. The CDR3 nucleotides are TGTGCCAGCAGTCCGGGTTATTACAAAGAGACCCAGTACTTC. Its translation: CASSPGYYKETQYF.

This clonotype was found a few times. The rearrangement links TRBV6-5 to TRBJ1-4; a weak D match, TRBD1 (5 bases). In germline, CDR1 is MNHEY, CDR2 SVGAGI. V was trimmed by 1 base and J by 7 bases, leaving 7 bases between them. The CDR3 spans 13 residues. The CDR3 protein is CASSYFRGEKLFF. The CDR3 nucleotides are TGTGCCAGCAGTTACTTTAGGGGTGAAAAACTGTTTTTT.

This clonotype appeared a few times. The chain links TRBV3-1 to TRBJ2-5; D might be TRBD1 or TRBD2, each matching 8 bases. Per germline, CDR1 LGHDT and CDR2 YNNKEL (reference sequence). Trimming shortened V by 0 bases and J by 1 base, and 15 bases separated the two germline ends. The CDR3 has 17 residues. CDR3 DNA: TGTGCCAGCAGCCAAGAGCAGGGGGCGGGGGGCCAAGAGACCCAGTACTTC. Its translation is CASSQEQGAGGQETQYF.